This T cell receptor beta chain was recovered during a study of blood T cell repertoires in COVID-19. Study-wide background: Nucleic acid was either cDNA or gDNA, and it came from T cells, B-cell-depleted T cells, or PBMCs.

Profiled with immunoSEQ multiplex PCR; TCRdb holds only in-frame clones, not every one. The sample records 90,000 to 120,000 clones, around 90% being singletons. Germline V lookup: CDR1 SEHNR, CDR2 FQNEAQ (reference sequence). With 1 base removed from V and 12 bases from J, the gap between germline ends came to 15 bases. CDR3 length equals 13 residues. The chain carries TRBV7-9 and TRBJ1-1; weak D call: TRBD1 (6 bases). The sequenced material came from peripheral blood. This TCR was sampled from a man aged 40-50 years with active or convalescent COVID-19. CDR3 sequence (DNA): TGTGCCAGCAGCTTAGATTTAGGGGGATCGCCTTTCTTT. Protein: CASSLDLGGSPFF.